This record looks at one T cell receptor beta chain sequence and its context. The ends were cut back, 0 bases at V and 3 bases at J, with 9 bases in the middle. Germline V CDR1 and CDR2: MNHEY, SVGEGT. CDR3 length equals 15 residues. This sample was taken from a study of control samples from healthy donors and cancer patients. The protocol was immunoSEQ multiplex PCR, while the TCRdb copy is restricted to in-frame clones and leaves out a portion. Of over 150,000 clones listed, roughly 95% were seen once; the top ten hold 0.95% to 1.1%. Sequenced: blood. The receptor was derived from a woman younger than 45 in good health. The rearrangement joins TRBV6-2 or TRBV6-3 to TRBJ2-1; tentatively, D is TRBD1 or TRBD2 (5 bases each). The CDR3: CASSYSGPLYNEQFF. The CDR3 DNA reads as TGTGCCAGCAGTTACTCGGGACCGCTCTACAATGAGCAGTTCTTC.